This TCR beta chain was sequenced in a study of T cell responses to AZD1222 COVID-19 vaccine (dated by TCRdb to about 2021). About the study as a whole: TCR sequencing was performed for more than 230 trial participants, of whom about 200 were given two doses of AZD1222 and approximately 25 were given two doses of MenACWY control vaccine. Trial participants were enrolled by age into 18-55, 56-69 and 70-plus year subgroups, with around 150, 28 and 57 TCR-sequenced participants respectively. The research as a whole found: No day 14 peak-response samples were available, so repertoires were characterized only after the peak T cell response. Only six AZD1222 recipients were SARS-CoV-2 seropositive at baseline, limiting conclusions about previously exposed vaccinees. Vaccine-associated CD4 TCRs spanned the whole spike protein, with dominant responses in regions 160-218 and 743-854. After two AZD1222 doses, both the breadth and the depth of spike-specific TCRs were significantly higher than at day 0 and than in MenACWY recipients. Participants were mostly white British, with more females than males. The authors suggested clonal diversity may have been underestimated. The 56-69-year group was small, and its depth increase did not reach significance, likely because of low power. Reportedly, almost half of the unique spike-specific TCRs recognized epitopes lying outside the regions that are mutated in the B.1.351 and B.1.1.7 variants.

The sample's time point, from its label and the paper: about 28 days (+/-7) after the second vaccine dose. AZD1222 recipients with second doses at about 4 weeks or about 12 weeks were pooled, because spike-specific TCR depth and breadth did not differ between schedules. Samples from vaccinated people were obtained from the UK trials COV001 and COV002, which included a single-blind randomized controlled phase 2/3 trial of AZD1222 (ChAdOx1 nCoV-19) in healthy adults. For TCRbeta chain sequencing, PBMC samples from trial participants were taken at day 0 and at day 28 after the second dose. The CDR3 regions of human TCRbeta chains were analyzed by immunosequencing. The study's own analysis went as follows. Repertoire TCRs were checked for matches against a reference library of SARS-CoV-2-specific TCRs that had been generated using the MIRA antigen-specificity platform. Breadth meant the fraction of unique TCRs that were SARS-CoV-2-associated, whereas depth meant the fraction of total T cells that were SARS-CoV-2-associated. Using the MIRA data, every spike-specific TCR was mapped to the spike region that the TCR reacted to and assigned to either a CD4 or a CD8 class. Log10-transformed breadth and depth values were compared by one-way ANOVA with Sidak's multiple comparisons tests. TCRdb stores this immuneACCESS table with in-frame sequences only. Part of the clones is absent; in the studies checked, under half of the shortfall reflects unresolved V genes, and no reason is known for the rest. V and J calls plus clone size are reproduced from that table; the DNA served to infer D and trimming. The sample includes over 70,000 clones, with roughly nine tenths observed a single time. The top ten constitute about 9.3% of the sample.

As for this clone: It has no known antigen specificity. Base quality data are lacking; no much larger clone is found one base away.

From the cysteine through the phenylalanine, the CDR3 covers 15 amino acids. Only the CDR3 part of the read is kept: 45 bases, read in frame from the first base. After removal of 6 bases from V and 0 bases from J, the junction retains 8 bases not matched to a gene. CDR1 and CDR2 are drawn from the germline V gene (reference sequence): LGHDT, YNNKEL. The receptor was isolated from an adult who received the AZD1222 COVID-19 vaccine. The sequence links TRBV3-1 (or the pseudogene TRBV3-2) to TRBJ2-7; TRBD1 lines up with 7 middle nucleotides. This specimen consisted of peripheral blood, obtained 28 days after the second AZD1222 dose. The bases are TGTGCCAGCAGGAGAGGGGGCCTCGCCTCCTACGAGCAGTACTTC. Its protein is CASRRGGLASYEQYF.